The 29 T cell receptor beta chains given below trace back to one sample, sequenced in a study of T cells in Graves' hyperthyroidism and ophthalmopathy. TCR beta CDR3 regions were amplified from RNA transcripts. Using the HTBI primer set, a first-round RT-PCR was run on the TCR CDR3. From the multiplex PCR reads, TCRdb called clonotypes with MiXCR, one entry per CDR3 protein. The sample lists under 300,000 distinct CDR3 sequences; approximately 26% were seen once. The sequenced material came from blood. These receptor sequences come from a man aged 40-49 years with Graves' hyperthyroidism that later progressed to Graves' ophthalmopathy.

The table lists this clonotype with a count of one. The chain recombines TRBV6-1 with TRBJ1-2; D unclear. Between the trimmed V and J ends, which lost 6 bases and 8 bases, there was a span of 13 bases. The CDR3 extends over 12 amino acids. Per germline, CDR1 MNHNS and CDR2 SASEGT. The CDR3 loop is CASRRPGVGYTF. The CDR3 nucleotides read TGTGCCAGCAGGCGCCCAGGAGTCGGCTACACCTTC.

This clonotype was seen ten or more times. This sequence joins TRBV30 and TRBJ2-7; no reliable D call. The V gene lost 3 bases and the J gene lost 5 bases, with 17 bases spanning the gap. This CDR3 comprises 14 residues. Germline values: CDR1 GTSNPN, CDR2 SVGIG (reference sequence). The CDR3 nucleotides are TGTGCCTGGAGAGCAAGGTACGGGTTAGACGAGCAGTACTTC. This codes for CAWRARYGLDEQYF.

This chain uses TRBV27 with TRBJ1-1; D gene ambiguous. This CDR3 has 15 residues. CDR1 and CDR2 from the germline V gene are MNHEY and SMNVEV (reference sequence). DNA of the CDR3: TGTGCTACACGTCGTTCGGCAGCCATGAACACTGAAGCTTTCTTT. Residues: CATRRSAAMNTEAFF.

The chain combines TRBV12-3 or TRBV12-4 with TRBJ2-5; possibly TRBD2 for D (6 bases). Trimming cost V 5 bases and J 9 bases, with 16 bases left between them. The CDR3 covers 13 residues. The CDR3, as DNA: TGTGCCAGCAGTATAAGCGCGAGGGAGGCCCAGTACTTC. It specifies CASSISAREAQYF.

The CDR3 is CASSLLSAETQYF. The CDR3 nucleotides are TGTGCCAGCAGTTTACTAAGTGCCGAGACCCAGTACTTC. The chain joins TRBV12-3 or TRBV12-4 to TRBJ2-5, with unresolved D. V was trimmed by 2 bases and J by 5 bases, leaving 9 bases between them. The CDR3 covers 13 residues.

The rearrangement links TRBV6-2 or TRBV6-3 to TRBJ1-5; the match to TRBD1 covers 9 bases. V shed 5 bases, J shed 4 bases, and the junction held 9 bases outside the gene matches. The CDR3 is 16 amino acids. The germline V gene encodes CDR1 MNHEY and CDR2 SVGEGT. CDR3: CASSLVGQGINQPQHF. The CDR3 coding sequence is TGTGCCAGCAGTCTCGTCGGACAGGGGATTAATCAGCCCCAGCATTTT.

This clonotype was recorded many times. CDR3 bases: TGCAGTGCCACCCGCCCGGGGGCAAACACCATATATTTT. It codes for CSATRPGANTIYF. This chain links TRBV20-1 with TRBJ1-3, with D perhaps matching TRBD1 (6 bases). V was shortened by 6 bases and J by 6 bases, with 15 bases between the two germline ends. The length of the CDR3 is 13 residues. Germline loops: CDR1 DFQATT, CDR2 SNEGSKA (reference sequence).

The rearrangement links TRBV30 to TRBJ2-7; maybe TRBD2 (5 bases). The V and J ends lost 0 bases and 2 bases respectively, with 8 bases between them. CDR3 length: 13 amino acids. Germline-derived CDR1 and CDR2 are GTSNPN and SVGIG (reference sequence). In nucleotides, the CDR3 is TGTGCCTGGAGTGTAGGGAGTCCCTACGAGCAGTACTTC. Translated: CAWSVGSPYEQYF.

The chain recombines TRBV20-1 with TRBJ2-3, with a possible D match to TRBD1 (6 bases). This CDR3 spans 13 amino acids. Trimming removed 6 bases from V and 4 bases from J, with 14 bases in between. Germline CDR1 DFQATT, CDR2 SNEGSKA (reference sequence). CDR3 DNA sequence: TGCAGTGCCCACAGGGCCGGGGCAGATACGCAGTATTTT. Amino acids: CSAHRAGADTQYF.

The V call is TRBV19, the J call TRBJ1-2; D gene ambiguous. V was trimmed by 9 bases and J by 8 bases, leaving 4 bases between them. CDR3 length equals 8 residues. Germline CDR1 reads LNHDA; CDR2 reads SQIVND (reference sequence). CDR3 in amino acids: CARGGYTF. In DNA form, the CDR3 reads TGTGCCAGGGGGGGCTACACCTTC.

This clonotype has ten or more counts. The chain employs TRBV19 and TRBJ2-7, with D maybe TRBD2 (6 bases). Germline assignment: CDR1 LNHDA and CDR2 SQIVND (reference sequence). Trimming took off 6 bases at V and 3 bases at J, with 18 bases between the two ends. The length of the CDR3 is 15 residues. The CDR3 nucleotides read TGTGCCAGTAGCCTCGGGGGATGGAAGAACTACGAGCAGTACTTC. Translating gives CASSLGGWKNYEQYF.

The chain has TRBV6-5 and TRBJ2-5, with D perhaps matching TRBD1 (6 bases). With 2 bases removed from V and 4 bases from J, the gap between germline ends came to 8 bases. CDR3 length: 13 residues. Germline CDR1 is MNHEY and CDR2 is SVGAGI. CDR3 sequence reads: CASSYGTPETQYF. CDR3 nucleotide sequence: TGTGCCAGCAGTTACGGGACACCAGAGACCCAGTACTTC.

At least ten counts were recorded for this clonotype. This chain connects TRBV24-1 to TRBJ1-1, with TRBD1 identical over 8 bases. The CDR3 runs 14 residues. After removal of 6 bases from V and 1 base from J, the junction contained 3 bases not matched to a gene. CDR1 is KGHDR and CDR2 is SFDVKD in the germline V gene. DNA for the CDR3: TGTGCCACCAGTCAGGGGGCCGCGAACACTGAAGCTTTCTTT. It codes for CATSQGAANTEAFF.

In DNA form, the CDR3 reads TGCGCCAGCAGCCAAGCCGGGAGTTCGCGAATCCAAGAGACCCAGTACTTC. Encoded protein: CASSQAGSSRIQETQYF. The chain joins TRBV4-1 to TRBJ2-5; the D gene is possibly TRBD2 (6 bases). Trimming stripped 1 base from V and 1 base from J, with 16 bases between. The germline V gene has CDR1 MGHRA and CDR2 YSYEKL. The CDR3 extends over 17 amino acids.

The chain carries TRBV15 and TRBJ2-7; the match to TRBD2 covers 7 bases. CDR1 LNHNV and CDR2 YYDKDF come from the germline V gene (reference sequence). V was pared by 0 bases and J by 3 bases, with 11 bases of the junction left unmatched. The CDR3 extends over 17 amino acids. The CDR3 protein is CATSRDLATAGDYEQYF. In DNA form, the CDR3 reads TGTGCCACCAGCAGAGATCTCGCTACTGCGGGAGACTACGAGCAGTACTTC.

This clonotype was detected ten times or more. This chain links TRBV6-5 with TRBJ2-7; 7 bases line up with TRBD1. With 5 bases clipped from V and 0 bases from J, the junction kept 7 bases outside the gene matches. The germline CDR1 and CDR2 sequences are MNHEY and SVGAGI. The CDR3 covers 15 residues. The chain's CDR3 is CASSPWDRLSYEQYF. The CDR3 nucleotides read TGTGCCAGCAGTCCCTGGGACAGACTCTCCTACGAGCAGTACTTC.

This chain links TRBV5-1 with TRBJ2-2; a weak D match, TRBD2 (5 bases). Germline V gene lookup returns CDR1 SGHRS and CDR2 YFSETQ. There are 14 residues in the CDR3. The V and J ends lost 0 bases and 7 bases respectively, with 10 bases between them. CDR3 bases: TGCGCCAGCAGCTTGGGGACTCCTAGCGGGGAGCTGTTTTTT. It codes for CASSLGTPSGELFF.

This clonotype has at least ten counts. The CDR3 region has the DNA TGTGCCAGCAGTTACTCGGTGCAGCTGAACACTGAAGCTTTCTTT. Translated: CASSYSVQLNTEAFF. V and J are TRBV6-5 and TRBJ1-1, with D unresolved. Germline CDR1 reads MNHEY; CDR2 reads SVGAGI. This CDR3 comprises 15 residues. The V end lost 0 bases, the J end lost 0 bases, and 8 bases lay between the germline ends.

This clonotype was picked up many times. The chain combines TRBV12-3 or TRBV12-4 with TRBJ1-1, with a weak D call TRBD1 (5 bases). This CDR3 comprises 13 residues. Trimming left V 6 bases short and J 4 bases short, with 12 bases between. The CDR3 protein is CASSPGHSTEAFF. DNA for the CDR3: TGTGCCAGCAGCCCTGGACACTCCACTGAAGCTTTCTTT.

At least ten counts were recorded for this clonotype. The chain employs TRBV5-6 and TRBJ1-2; D ambiguous. This CDR3 spans 12 amino acids. Germline CDR1 is SGHDT and CDR2 is YYEEEE. Between the trimmed V and J ends, which lost 0 bases and 7 bases, there was a span of 7 bases. CDR3 region: CASSLGIGGYTF. The CDR3 nucleotides read TGTGCCAGCAGCTTGGGGATTGGTGGCTACACCTTC.

This clonotype has just one count. The J gene is TRBJ1-5, the V gene TRBV24-1, with TRBD1 as a possible D gene (5 bases). Germline CDR1 is KGHDR and CDR2 is SFDVKD. The CDR3 spans 16 residues. Between the trimmed V and J ends, which lost 4 bases and 0 bases, there was a span of 12 bases. The CDR3 sequence: CATSDQGLDSNQPQHF. The CDR3 bases are TGTGCCACCAGTGACCAGGGACTAGATAGCAATCAGCCCCAGCATTTT.

This clonotype was observed many times. The chain employs TRBV20-1 and TRBJ1-1, with D uncertain. The V end was cut by 3 bases, the J end by 0 bases, with 11 bases between. Germline-derived CDR1 and CDR2 are DFQATT and SNEGSKA (reference sequence). CDR3 length equals 14 residues. The CDR3 DNA follows: TGCAGTGCTAGTGGAGGACTGATGAACACTGAAGCTTTCTTT. Encoded protein: CSASGGLMNTEAFF.

This clonotype was detected only once. This chain connects TRBV2 to TRBJ2-6; D remains unclear. With 9 bases removed from V and 1 base from J, the gap between germline ends came to 10 bases. The CDR3 is 14 residues long. From germline, CDR1 is SNHLY and CDR2 FYNNEI. The CDR3 DNA follows: TGTGCCAGTTATCGATTTTCTGGGGCCAACGTCCTGACTTTC. Its translation is CASYRFSGANVLTF.

Ten or more counts support this clonotype. The V and J genes are TRBV12-3 or TRBV12-4 and TRBJ2-7, with D possibly matching TRBD2 (5 bases). This CDR3 is 14 amino acids long. V was trimmed by 5 bases and J by 2 bases, leaving 13 bases between them. CDR3 bases: TGTGCCAGCAGTCCCGGAGAGGGTACCTACGAGCAGTACTTC. It codes for CASSPGEGTYEQYF.

This clonotype was picked up many times. The genes are TRBV15 and TRBJ2-5, with D maybe TRBD1 (6 bases). V shed 6 bases and J shed 5 bases, with 19 bases lying between them. CDR1 and CDR2 from the germline V gene are LNHNV and YYDKDF (reference sequence). The CDR3 contains 15 residues. CDR3 nucleotide sequence: TGTGCCACCAGAGAAGTTCAGGGGTTAGGCGAGACCCAGTACTTC. It is translated as CATREVQGLGETQYF.

This clonotype was picked up many times. The chain recombines TRBV6-5 with TRBJ1-5; D is unclear. Germline V gives CDR1 MNHEY, CDR2 SVGAGI. V lost 0 bases, J lost 6 bases, and 9 bases lay in between. There are 14 residues in the CDR3. CDR3 in DNA: TGTGCCAGCAGTTACTCGACATTGGGTCAGCCCCAGCATTTT. Protein product: CASSYSTLGQPQHF.

The chain has TRBV5-1 and TRBJ2-5; the D call may be TRBD1 or TRBD2 (5 bases each). V was pared by 4 bases and J by 5 bases, with 15 bases between. The CDR3 is 14 residues long. Germline V gene lookup returns CDR1 SGHRS and CDR2 YFSETQ. The CDR3 reads CASSPGPPKETQYF. CDR3 sequence (DNA): TGCGCCAGCAGCCCGGGACCACCGAAGGAGACCCAGTACTTC.

This clonotype came up many times. The genes are TRBV13 and TRBJ2-7, with 10 positions matching TRBD1. J was trimmed by 4 bases and V by 5 bases; bases with no gene match: 5. This CDR3 region has 14 residues. Germline CDR1 reads PRHDT; CDR2 reads FYEKMQ (reference sequence). CDR3 amino acids: CASSTGTGVYEQYF. In DNA, the CDR3 is TGTGCCAGCAGCACCGGGACAGGGGTGTACGAGCAGTACTTC.

The chain uses TRBV7-2 and TRBJ2-2; 10 bases map to TRBD2. The V and J ends lost 5 bases and 0 bases, in that order; junction bases with no gene match: 6. Germline CDR1 SGHTA, CDR2 FQGNSA. CDR3 length: 17 amino acids. The CDR3 protein is CASSISGRYPNTGELFF. CDR3 DNA: TGTGCCAGCAGCATTAGCGGGAGGTACCCGAACACCGGGGAGCTGTTTTTT.